Below, one TCR beta chain is given with its context. The sample belongs to a study of blood T cell repertoires in COVID-19. About the research overall: Both acute and convalescent COVID-19 samples were obtained from the United States, Italy and Spain.

This CDR3 contains 12 residues. Germline assignment: CDR1 SEHNR and CDR2 FQNEAQ (reference sequence). V was pared by 5 bases and J by 1 base, with 6 bases between. Measured with immunoSEQ multiplex PCR; TCRdb has only the in-frame clones, and not every one. The sample yields approximately 80,000 clones, 78% seen once. Material for sequencing was peripheral blood. This sequence joins TRBV7-9 and TRBJ2-7; unclear D gene. The receptor was derived from a human donor in a cohort sampled during active COVID-19. The CDR3 here is CASSTRSYEQYF. The CDR3 DNA sequence: TGTGCCAGCAGCACTCGATCCTACGAGCAGTACTTC. Full variable domain (outside the CDR3, taken from reference TRBV7-9 and TRBJ2-7): DTGVSQNPRHKITKRGQNVTFRCDPISEHNRLYWYRQTLGQGPEFLTYFQNEAQLEKSRLLSDRFSAERPKGSFSTLEIQRTEQGDSAMYLCASSTRSYEQYFGPGTRLTVT.